Below, 21 T cell receptor beta chains from the same sample are listed, as sequenced in a study of T cells in Graves' hyperthyroidism and ophthalmopathy. TCR beta CDR3 sequences were amplified from RNA transcripts. The HTBI set primed first-round TCR CDR3 RT-PCR. TCRdb processed the multiplex PCR reads anew with MiXCR; each CDR3 protein has one entry. Among about 640,000 distinct CDR3 sequences listed, more than 14% were seen once. Sequencing input: blood. These receptors were collected from a woman in her 50s with Graves' ophthalmopathy.

In this sample, this clonotype turned up a few times. V is TRBV29-1 and J is TRBJ1-4; 8 bases match TRBD1. With V trimmed by 3 bases and J by 0 bases, 0 bases remained unmatched. This CDR3 has 14 amino acids. The germline gives CDR1 SQVTM, CDR2 ANQGSEA. The CDR3 nucleotides are TGCAGCGTTGAGGACAGGGCAACTAATGAAAAACTGTTTTTT. Amino acid sequence: CSVEDRATNEKLFF.

The chain has TRBV28 and TRBJ1-4; TRBD1 might be the D (5 bases). The germline CDR1 and CDR2 sequences are MDHEN and SYDVKM. The CDR3 has 16 residues. V lost 1 base and J 0 bases, leaving 9 bases between the germline ends. CDR3 nucleotide sequence: TGTGCCAGCAGTTTATTTGGGGCTGCAACTAATGAAAAACTGTTTTTT. Translating it yields CASSLFGAATNEKLFF.

This sequence joins TRBV6-2 or TRBV6-3 and TRBJ1-2; 9 nucleotides line up with TRBD1. The CDR3 totals 14 residues. CDR1 MNHEY and CDR2 SVGEGT come from the germline V gene. The V and J ends lost 6 bases and 6 bases, in that order; junction bases with no gene match: 8. CDR3: CASRHTGGADGYTF. As DNA, the CDR3 is TGTGCCAGCAGGCATACAGGGGGCGCCGATGGCTACACCTTC.

There are a few counts of this clonotype. The rearrangement joins TRBV28 to TRBJ2-2, with TRBD2 matching over 9 bases. Germline trimming cut 6 bases from V and 6 bases from J; bases unmatched to any gene: 5. The CDR3 covers 14 residues. Germline loops: CDR1 MDHEN, CDR2 SYDVKM. CDR3 bases: TGTGCCAGCAGACCGGGACTAGCAGCCGGGGAGCTGTTTTTT. Protein product: CASRPGLAAGELFF. Drawing the rest from reference TRBV28 and TRBJ2-2, the complete variable domain is DVKVTQSSRYLVKRTGEKVFLECVQDMDHENMFWYRQDPGLGLRLIYFSYDVKMKEKGDIPEGYSVSREKKERFSLILESASTNQTSMYLCASRPGLAAGELFFGEGSRLTVL.

V usage is TRBV27 and J usage is TRBJ1-6; TRBD1 is a possible D gene (5 bases). Germline loops: CDR1 MNHEY, CDR2 SMNVEV (reference sequence). Trimming shortened V by 4 bases and J by 2 bases, and 18 bases separated the two germline ends. The CDR3 totals 18 residues. The CDR3 nucleotides are TGTGCCAGCAGTTCACTTTCGGCCAGGGCAGCCTATAATTCACCCCTCCACTTT. Translation: CASSSLSARAAYNSPLHF.

This clonotype was seen a few times. V and J are TRBV14 and TRBJ2-2; no definite D call. The ends were cut back, 1 base at V and 4 bases at J, with 7 bases in the middle. The CDR3 extends over 14 amino acids. The germline gives CDR1 SGHDN, CDR2 FVKESK. For the CDR3, the DNA is TGTGCCAGCAGCCAAGTAAGGGCCACCGGGGAGCTGTTTTTT. Encoded protein: CASSQVRATGELFF.

This clonotype was recorded at least ten times. This sequence joins TRBV7-2 and TRBJ1-4; D is ambiguous. Trimming pared 0 bases from V and 2 bases from J, leaving 7 bases between. Germline lookup yields CDR1 SGHTA and CDR2 FQGNSA. This CDR3 contains 15 residues. CDR3: CASSLAMATNEKLFF. Written as DNA, the CDR3 is TGTGCCAGCAGCTTAGCTATGGCCACTAATGAAAAACTGTTTTTT.

This clonotype was recorded a few times. One end of the junction is discordant with germline, which a read error may explain. The chain combines TRBV7-3 with TRBJ2-7; possible D gene TRBD1, 5 bases. This CDR3 has 13 residues. The germline gives CDR1 SGHTA, CDR2 FQGTGA. CDR3 bases: TGTGCCAGCAGCTTAACGTACACAGGCGAGCAGTCCTTC. Translated, it gives CASSLTYTGEQSF.

In its sample, this clonotype was seen many times. The gene calls are TRBV20-1 and TRBJ2-5, with 14 positions matching TRBD2. V was clipped by 5 bases and J by 3 bases; unmatched bases: 5. Per the germline V gene, CDR1 is DFQATT and CDR2 is SNEGSKA (reference sequence). This CDR3 contains 15 residues. CDR3 loop: CSAGLAGGLEETQYF. As DNA, the CDR3 is TGCAGTGCTGGACTAGCGGGAGGTTTAGAAGAGACCCAGTACTTC.

The chain couples TRBV4-2 to TRBJ2-7, with D possibly TRBD2 on 6 matching bases. The CDR3 is made up of 15 amino acids. Trimming stripped 1 base from V and 5 bases from J, with 15 bases between. In germline, CDR1 is LGHNA, CDR2 YNFKEQ. For the CDR3, the DNA is TGTGCCAGCAGCCAAGGGGCCGGGGGTATCGACGAGCAGTACTTC. It translates to CASSQGAGGIDEQYF.

Turning to this clonotype: This clone may be a read error of a much larger clone one base away. The V and J genes are TRBV5-1 and TRBJ2-5; D is undetermined. Germline V lookup: CDR1 SGHRS, CDR2 YFSETQ. The CDR3 covers 14 residues. The V end lost 1 base, the J end lost 3 bases, and 10 bases lay between the germline ends. The CDR3 DNA follows: TGCGCCAGCAGCTTGAACGTAAGAAAAGAGACCCAGTACTTC. It codes for CASSLNVRKETQYF.

Points on this clonotype: A much larger clone differs by one base, so this may be a read error. The chain joins TRBV3-1 to TRBJ2-3, with D unresolved. The germline V gene has CDR1 LGHDT and CDR2 YNNKEL (reference sequence). The CDR3 runs to 15 residues. The CDR3 coding sequence is TGTGCCAGCAGCCCAACCGGGTCTTCCACAGATGCGCAGTATTTT. As protein: CASSPTGSSTDAQYF.

This clonotype was recorded at least ten times. The rearrangement joins TRBV11-2 to TRBJ2-7, with 9 bases that match TRBD2. CDR3 size: 15 residues. Germline CDR1 reads SGHAT; CDR2 reads FQNNGV. Trimming removed 4 bases from V and 3 bases from J; junction bases left unmatched: 7. CDR3 in amino acids: CASSSLGREGYEQYF. The CDR3 DNA follows: TGTGCCAGCAGCTCTCTTGGGCGGGAGGGCTACGAGCAGTACTTC.

This clonotype has ten or more counts. The chain couples TRBV11-3 to TRBJ2-5, with a possible D match to TRBD2 (6 bases). Trimming left V 5 bases short and J 5 bases short, with 21 bases between. The germline V gene has CDR1 SGHNT and CDR2 YENEEA. This CDR3 has 16 residues. The CDR3 reads CASSLGRGSVRETQYF. CDR3 DNA: TGTGCCAGCAGCCTCGGGAGAGGGTCAGTCAGGGAGACCCAGTACTTC.

The CDR3 reads CASSYGTSGSDTQYF. CDR3 in DNA: TGTGCCAGCAGTTACGGGACTAGCGGGAGTGATACGCAGTATTTT. V and J are TRBV6-5 and TRBJ2-3; 14 positions agree with TRBD2. The CDR3 contains 15 residues. V shed 2 bases, J shed 6 bases, and the junction held 1 base outside the gene matches. The germline V gene has CDR1 MNHEY and CDR2 SVGAGI.

The table lists this clonotype with a few counts. The V gene is TRBV20-1, the J gene TRBJ2-5; maybe TRBD2 (7 bases). Trimming removed 5 bases at V and 3 bases at J, with 22 bases between. The CDR3 is 16 amino acids. Germline CDR1 DFQATT, CDR2 SNEGSKA (reference sequence). As DNA, the CDR3 is TGCAGTGCTTTACGGACTAGGGGGGTTTGGGAAGAGACCCAGTACTTC. It codes for CSALRTRGVWEETQYF.

In its sample, this clonotype was seen a few times. The V call is TRBV6-9, the J call TRBJ1-2, with 8 bases that match TRBD1. The length of the CDR3 is 15 residues. V shed 1 base and J 4 bases; nucleotides not matched to a gene: 5. Germline V gene lookup returns CDR1 MNHGY and CDR2 SVAAGI. The CDR3 nucleotides read TGTGCCAGCAGTTATTTTTCAGGGGGCGGCTATGGCTACACCTTC. Translation: CASSYFSGGGYGYTF.

In this sample, this clonotype turned up many times. This chain uses TRBV5-6 with TRBJ1-1, with D maybe TRBD1 (6 bases). This CDR3 has 15 residues. V was cut by 3 bases and J by 4 bases, with 16 bases left in between. CDR1 SGHDT and CDR2 YYEEEE come from the germline V gene. The CDR3 is CASSWDIPGSTEAFF. CDR3 sequence (DNA): TGTGCCAGCAGCTGGGACATTCCAGGGAGCACTGAAGCTTTCTTT.

The sample holds a few counts of this clonotype. It may be a read error: a sequence one base away is much more abundant. The rearrangement uses TRBV12-3 or TRBV12-4 and TRBJ1-2; the D is unclear. This CDR3 is built from 12 residues. CDR3 loop: CASSSWNYDYTF. CDR3 DNA: TGTGCCAGCAGTTCATGGAACTATGACTACACCTTC.

In this sample, this clonotype turned up many times. The V gene is TRBV7-9, the J gene TRBJ2-5, with D possibly matching TRBD2 (6 bases). CDR1 SEHNR and CDR2 FQNEAQ come from the germline V gene (reference sequence). V shed 5 bases and J shed 5 bases, with 18 bases lying between them. The CDR3 is 15 residues long. Here the CDR3 reads CASSTRLLARETQYF. Here the CDR3 DNA reads TGTGCCAGCAGCACCCGCCTACTAGCTAGGGAGACCCAGTACTTC.

This chain uses TRBV4-1 with TRBJ2-1, with TRBD2 identical over 12 bases. From germline, CDR1 is MGHRA and CDR2 YSYEKL. With V trimmed by 1 base and J by 7 bases, 5 bases remained unmatched. The CDR3 is 16 residues long. The DNA of the CDR3 is TGCGCCAGCAGCCAAGGGGCTAGCGGGGGGGGGAATGAGCAGTTCTTC. This gives the protein CASSQGASGGGNEQFF.